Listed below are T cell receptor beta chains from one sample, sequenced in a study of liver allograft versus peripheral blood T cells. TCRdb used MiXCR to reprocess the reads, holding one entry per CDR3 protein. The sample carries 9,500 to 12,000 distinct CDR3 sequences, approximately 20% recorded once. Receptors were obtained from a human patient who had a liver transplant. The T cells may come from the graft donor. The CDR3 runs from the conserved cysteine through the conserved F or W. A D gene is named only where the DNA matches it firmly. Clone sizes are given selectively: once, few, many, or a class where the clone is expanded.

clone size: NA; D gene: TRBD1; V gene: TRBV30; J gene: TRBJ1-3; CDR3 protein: CAWGGQAAPGNTIYF; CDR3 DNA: TGTGCCTGGGGGGGACAGGCGGCCCCTGGAAACACCATATATTTT
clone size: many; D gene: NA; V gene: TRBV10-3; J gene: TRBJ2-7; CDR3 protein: CAIGQTGYEQYF; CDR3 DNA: TGTGCCATAGGCCAAACCGGCTACGAGCAGTACTTC
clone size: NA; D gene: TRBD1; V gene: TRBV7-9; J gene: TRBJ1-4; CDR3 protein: CASSFGQGRNREKLFF; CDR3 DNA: TGTGCCAGCAGCTTCGGACAGGGAAGGAATCGTGAAAAACTGTTTTTT
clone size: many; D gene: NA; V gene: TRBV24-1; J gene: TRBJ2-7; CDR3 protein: CATSKQGSSYEQYF; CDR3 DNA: TGTGCCACCAGTAAACAGGGTAGCTCCTACGAGCAGTACTTC
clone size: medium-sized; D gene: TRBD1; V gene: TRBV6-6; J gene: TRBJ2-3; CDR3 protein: CASSGQGAEDTQYF; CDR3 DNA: TGTGCCAGCAGCGGACAGGGGGCTGAAGATACGCAGTATTTT
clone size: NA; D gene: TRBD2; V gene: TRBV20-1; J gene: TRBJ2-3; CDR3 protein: CSAQVGGTSTDTQYF; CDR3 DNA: TGCAGTGCGCAAGTCGGGGGGACCAGCACAGATACGCAGTATTTT
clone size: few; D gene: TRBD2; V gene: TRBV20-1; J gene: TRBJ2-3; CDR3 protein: CSARDGGKKDTQYF; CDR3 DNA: TGCAGTGCTAGAGACGGGGGGAAGAAAGATACGCAGTATTTT
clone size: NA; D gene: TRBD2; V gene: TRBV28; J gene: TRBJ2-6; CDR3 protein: CASSLGGEVGANVLTF; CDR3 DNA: TGTGCCAGCAGTTTAGGGGGGGAGGTTGGGGCCAACGTCCTGACTTTC
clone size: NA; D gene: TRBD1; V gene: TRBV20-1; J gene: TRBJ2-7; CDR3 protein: CSARTLKYRDSQDEQYF; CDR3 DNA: TGCAGTGCTAGGACATTAAAATATAGGGACAGCCAGGACGAGCAGTACTTC
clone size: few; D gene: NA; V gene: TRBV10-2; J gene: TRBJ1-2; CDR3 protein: CASSEQADYGYTF; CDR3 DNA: TGCGCCAGCAGTGAGCAGGCAGACTATGGCTACACCTTC
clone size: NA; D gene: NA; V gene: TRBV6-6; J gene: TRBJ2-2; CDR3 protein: CASSYWEDTGELFF; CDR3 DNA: TGTGCCAGCAGTTACTGGGAGGACACCGGGGAGCTGTTTTTT
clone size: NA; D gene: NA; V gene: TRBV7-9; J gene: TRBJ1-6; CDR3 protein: CASSLPDKDNPPLHF; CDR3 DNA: TGTGCCAGCAGCTTACCAGACAAAGATAATCCACCCCTCCACTTT
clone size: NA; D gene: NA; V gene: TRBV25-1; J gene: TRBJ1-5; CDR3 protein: CASSEPGRNQPQHF; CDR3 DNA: TGTGCCAGCAGTGAACCCGGGCGCAATCAGCCCCAGCATTTT
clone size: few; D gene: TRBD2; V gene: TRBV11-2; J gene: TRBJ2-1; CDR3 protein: CASSLEGAGGPYNEQFF; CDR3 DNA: TGTGCCAGCAGCTTGGAAGGGGCGGGAGGGCCGTACAATGAGCAGTTCTTC
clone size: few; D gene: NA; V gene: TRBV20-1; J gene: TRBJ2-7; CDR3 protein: CSARGGTGYEQYF; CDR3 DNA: TGCAGTGCCAGGGGTGGAACGGGCTACGAGCAGTACTTC
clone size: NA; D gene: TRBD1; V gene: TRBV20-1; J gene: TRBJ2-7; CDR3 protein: CSARAGTGADEQYF; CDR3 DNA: TGCAGTGCTAGAGCCGGGACAGGGGCCGACGAGCAGTACTTC
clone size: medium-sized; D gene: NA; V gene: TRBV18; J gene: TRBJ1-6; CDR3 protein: CASSPRKDSSPLHF; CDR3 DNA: TGTGCCAGCTCACCACGGAAGGATTCTTCACCCCTCCACTTT
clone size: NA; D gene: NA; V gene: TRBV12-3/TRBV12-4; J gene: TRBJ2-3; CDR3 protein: CASSRQSTDTQYF; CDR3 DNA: TGTGCCAGCAGTCGACAGAGCACAGATACGCAGTATTTT
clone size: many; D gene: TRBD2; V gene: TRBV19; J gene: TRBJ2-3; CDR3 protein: CASEGGAMADTQYF; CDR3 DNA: TGTGCCAGTGAGGGAGGGGCTATGGCGGATACGCAGTATTTT
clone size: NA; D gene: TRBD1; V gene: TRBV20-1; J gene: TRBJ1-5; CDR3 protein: CSARDGTGGNNQPQHF; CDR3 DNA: TGCAGTGCTAGGGACGGGACAGGGGGAAACAATCAGCCCCAGCATTTT
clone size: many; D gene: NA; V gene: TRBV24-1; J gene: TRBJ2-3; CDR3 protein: CATSDLDTQYF; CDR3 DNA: TGTGCCACCAGTGATTTAGATACGCAGTATTTT
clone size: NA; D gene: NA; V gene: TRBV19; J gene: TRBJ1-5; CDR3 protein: CASSSHVGVQPQHF; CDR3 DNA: TGTGCCAGTAGCAGCCACGTGGGGGTGCAGCCCCAGCATTTT